This T cell receptor (beta chain) was observed in a study of cytomegalovirus exposure and HLA in healthy donors. For the study at large: Tens of millions of unique TCRs, all from HLA-typed donors, were included in an early release of the data.

Study results and caveats: Equally common other TCR beta chains were less clonally expanded than HLA-associated ones, a later analysis found. Presence/absence analysis assumed near-uniform sequencing depth across donors.

The CDR3 covers 14 residues. V gave up 3 bases and J gave up 4 bases, with 12 bases separating them. Per the germline V gene, CDR1 is KGHSH and CDR2 is LQKENI. A few counts support this clone. Antigen unknown. Both 60 Vbeta primers and 13 Jbeta primers went into the PCR. Some clones are missing from TCRdb's copy, which holds only in-frame ones; the method was immunoSEQ multiplex PCR. The table lists roughly 120,000 clones, around 70% of them singletons. This sequence joins TRBV18 and TRBJ1-1; tentatively, D is TRBD1 (5 bases). The sequence was collected from a woman between 45 and 60 years old in good health and CMV-seropositive. The material sequenced was PBMCs. The CDR3 protein is CASSPSGSRTEAFF. The CDR3 DNA sequence: TGTGCCAGCTCACCTTCAGGGTCTCGCACTGAAGCTTTCTTT.